A selection of T cell receptor beta chains follows, all from one sample in a study of T cells after yellow fever vaccination. A single record per CDR3 protein comes from TCRdb applying MiXCR to the 5' RACE reads. The table lists about 300,000 distinct CDR3 sequences, approximately 4% of them singletons, with about 24% in the top ten. This sample comprised PBMCs, obtained 5 days after the yellow fever booster vaccination. The receptors here all came from a man aged 18-30 years who received the YFV17D yellow fever vaccine. CDR3s include the opening cysteine and the closing phenylalanine or tryptophan. D genes are given only for firm matches. A clone size is listed for some rows: how often the clone was seen (once, few, many), or a class if it is expanded.

cdr3_length,v_call,clone_size,d_call,j_call,cdr3_nt,cdr3_aa
14,TRBV6-2/TRBV6-3,few,TRBD1,TRBJ1-2,TGTGCCAGCAGTCGAGGACAGGGGAGCTATGGCTACACCTTC,CASSRGQGSYGYTF
19,TRBV6-2/TRBV6-3,many,TRBD2,TRBJ2-5,TGTGCCAGCAGTTCACAGCCCGGACTAGCGGGGACGTACCAAGAGACCCAGTACTTC,CASSSQPGLAGTYQETQYF
18,TRBV23-1,few,-,TRBJ2-6,TGCGCCAGCAGTAAAGCCCCAGGGGTTAGCTCTGGGGCCAACGTCCTGACTTTC,CASSKAPGVSSGANVLTF
13,TRBV27,many,-,TRBJ2-2,TGTGCCAGCAGTTTGAGAGGGATCGGGGAGCTGTTTTTT,CASSLRGIGELFF
14,TRBV5-1,-,-,TRBJ2-3,TGCGCCAGCAGCTTGGTTATTGGTACAGATACGCAGTATTTT,CASSLVIGTDTQYF
16,TRBV4-1,few,TRBD1,TRBJ2-7,TGCGCCAGCAGCCAAGTATCGACAGGGAATCCCAACGAGCAGTACTTC,CASSQVSTGNPNEQYF
14,TRBV6-5,many,-,TRBJ1-2,TGTGCCAGCAGCCGTCCGGGGTCTAACTATGGCTACACCTTC,CASSRPGSNYGYTF
14,TRBV6-5,many,-,TRBJ1-1,TGTGCCAGCCGCCCAGGGGCAGGCAGTAATGAAGCTTTCTTT,CASRPGAGSNEAFF
12,TRBV5-6,-,-,TRBJ2-2,TGTGCCAGCAGCCCTGTTCGTGGGGAGCTGTTTTTT,CASSPVRGELFF
13,TRBV25-1,many,-,TRBJ2-6,TGTGCCAGCAGTGAATCAGTAGGTCAGCCGGACACTTTC,CASSESVGQPDTF
13,TRBV6-6,-,-,TRBJ1-1,TGTGCCAGCATGGTAGACGAGTTCCCTGAAGCTTTCTTT,CASMVDEFPEAFF
12,TRBV5-1,many,TRBD1,TRBJ2-4,TGCGCCAGCAGCTGGGACAGTCAAATTCAGTACTTC,CASSWDSQIQYF
12,TRBV20-1,-,-,TRBJ2-5,TGCAGTGCTAGCGGGGGGACAAAGACCCAGTACTTC,CSASGGTKTQYF
14,TRBV7-7,-,-,TRBJ2-3,TGTGCTAGCAGCTTATCCCCGTACACAGATACGCAGTATTTT,CASSLSPYTDTQYF
15,TRBV20-1,few,-,TRBJ2-5,TGCAGTGCTAGAGGGGGGCGGGGGACACAAGAGACCCAGTACTTC,CSARGGRGTQETQYF
12,TRBV6-2/TRBV6-3,many,-,TRBJ1-5,TGTGCCAGCAAAGAACGGGGTCAGCCCCAGCATTTT,CASKERGQPQHF
14,TRBV5-1,-,-,TRBJ1-1,TGCGCCAGCAGCGGGGGACAAATGAACACTGAAGCTTTCTTT,CASSGGQMNTEAFF
14,TRBV5-4,few,TRBD1,TRBJ2-4,TGTGCCAGCAGCACTCAGGGGGCCCAAAACATTCAGTACTTC,CASSTQGAQNIQYF
15,TRBV5-1,many,-,TRBJ2-3,TGCGCCAGCAGCACCGGGACGCCGGGCAGGAATACGCAGTATTTT,CASSTGTPGRNTQYF
13,TRBV5-1,many,-,TRBJ2-5,TGCGCCAGCAGCTGGGACCACCAAGAGACCCAGTACTTC,CASSWDHQETQYF
13,TRBV29-1,-,TRBD1,TRBJ1-2,TGCAGCGTTCATGGGACAGGGTGGCCTGGCTACACCTTC,CSVHGTGWPGYTF
15,TRBV9,many,-,TRBJ2-3,TGTGCCAGCAGCGTAGGTCCCTCCTCCACAGATACGCAGTATTTT,CASSVGPSSTDTQYF